This T cell receptor (beta chain) was obtained from a study of cytomegalovirus exposure and HLA in healthy donors. Study as a whole: Prior work identified 100 million to 130 million unique TCR beta sequences in approximately 200 million T cells. Most genotyped donors, roughly 83% of about 430, had Caucasian-associated genetic ancestry. Overall study findings and caveats: Sequences of the TCR beta chain were said to predict the HLA-A and HLA-B alleles of most subjects accurately.

The table lists this clone with a few counts. Its cognate antigen is unknown. Germline CDR1 is SGDLS and CDR2 is YYNGEE. V was cut by 0 bases and J by 0 bases, with 8 bases left in between. The CDR3 sequence is 15 residues long. Vbeta (60) and Jbeta (13) primers were used in the PCR. Original analysis: Unique TCR beta chains totaled some 78 million in a later count, with around 12 million of them shared. The protocol was immunoSEQ multiplex PCR, while the TCRdb copy is restricted to in-frame clones and leaves out a portion. Clone size and V and J calls were adopted from that table, with D and trimming inferred from the DNA. The sample comprises roughly 200,000 clones, roughly a tenth of which are singletons, and roughly 1.3% rests with the top ten.

Sequences were obtained from PBMCs. The V gene is TRBV9, the J gene TRBJ2-3, with TRBD2 as a possible D gene (5 bases). The receptor was isolated from a woman under 40 in good health and CMV-seropositive. CDR3 region: CASSVAGTSTDTQYF. The CDR3 nucleotides are TGTGCCAGCAGCGTAGCGGGAACTAGCACAGATACGCAGTATTTT.